The 25 T cell receptor beta chains presented below share a single source sample, sequenced in a study of vaccination effects on CD4 cells after COVID-19. Clones were sequenced by immunoSEQ multiplex PCR, and TCRdb holds only the in-frame ones, with some missing. The repertoire holds fewer than 80,000 clones, about 74% seen once, with roughly 1.6% in the top ten. Sequencing in the ViraFEST assay came after antigen-specific CD4+ T cells had been expanded with viral peptide pools, which were used to stimulate PBMC. Following 10 days of culture, CD4+ T cells were isolated. Subjects were given two BNT162b2 or mRNA-1273 vaccine doses. Their antigen targets remain unknown. The source material was CD4+ T cells from PBMCs cultured with HCoV-229E spike peptides, sampled after COVID-19 vaccination. These TCRs come from a human donor who received a COVID-19 vaccine.

The J gene is TRBJ2-3, the V gene TRBV7-2; the D is unclear. Germline CDR1 reads SGHTA; CDR2 reads FQGNSA. The CDR3 consists of 18 residues. V was clipped by 4 bases and J by 0 bases, with 20 bases between them. CDR3 in amino acids: CASSSAPSRLRSTDTQYF. The CDR3 DNA follows: TGTGCCAGCAGCTCCGCTCCCTCGAGGCTCCGTAGCACAGATACGCAGTATTTT.

The chain recombines TRBV2 with TRBJ2-1; 7 nucleotides align to TRBD1. Germline trimming cut 4 bases from V and 6 bases from J; bases unmatched to any gene: 12. Germline CDR1 is SNHLY and CDR2 is FYNNEI. CDR3 length equals 16 residues. In nucleotides, the CDR3 is TGTGCCAGCAGTGCCCCGGGACAGCGCGCGGGCAATGAGCAGTTCTTC. Translated: CASSAPGQRAGNEQFF.

The rearrangement joins TRBV5-1 to TRBJ1-2, with 7 bases that match TRBD1. The CDR3 is made up of 13 amino acids. Germline V gene sequence: CDR1 SGHRS, CDR2 YFSETQ. The V gene end was trimmed by 0 bases and the J gene end by 8 bases; junction bases not matched to a gene: 4. CDR3 amino acids: CASSLEGAEGYTF. In DNA, the CDR3 is TGCGCCAGCAGCTTGGAGGGGGCAGAAGGCTACACCTTC.

The V call is TRBV5-1, the J call TRBJ2-3; 16 positions match TRBD2. The CDR3 totals 18 residues. Trimming took 3 bases from V and 4 from J; bases not matched to a gene: 8. CDR1 and CDR2 (germline): SGHRS, YFSETQ. DNA of the CDR3: TGCGCCAGCAGCTCCCCGGGACTAGCGGGGGGGCATCCAGATACGCAGTATTTT. It translates to CASSSPGLAGGHPDTQYF.

This clone appeared once. The chain joins TRBV6-5 to TRBJ1-2, with D perhaps matching TRBD1 (5 bases). The length of the CDR3 is 12 residues. With 6 bases removed from V and 7 bases from J, the gap between germline ends came to 12 bases. Germline V gives CDR1 MNHEY, CDR2 SVGAGI. DNA for the CDR3: TGTGCCAGCAGATTTGACAGAATTGGCTACACCTTC. Encoded protein: CASRFDRIGYTF.

The rearrangement uses TRBV5-1 and TRBJ2-2; D gene unclear. CDR1 SGHRS and CDR2 YFSETQ come from the germline V gene. V dropped 1 base and J dropped 2 bases, with 6 bases sitting between them. The CDR3 is made up of 14 amino acids. The CDR3 DNA follows: TGCGCCAGCAGCTTGCCCCAAAACACCGGGGAGCTGTTTTTT. It encodes CASSLPQNTGELFF.

This clone was found once. The chain has TRBV2 and TRBJ2-7; 8 nucleotides agree with TRBD1. Germline V gene data show CDR1 as SNHLY and CDR2 as FYNNEI. The junction had 7 bases not matched to a gene; V was cut back by 6 bases and J by 3 bases. This CDR3 comprises 14 residues. CDR3 amino acids: CASSYQQGVYEQYV. The CDR3 nucleotides are TGTGCCAGCAGCTATCAACAGGGGGTCTACGAGCAGTACGTC.

There are a few counts of this clone. The chain combines TRBV6-6 with TRBJ2-1; D not certain. Germline V gene lookup returns CDR1 MNHNY and CDR2 SVGAGI (reference sequence). The V end was cut by 6 bases, the J end by 6 bases, with 9 bases between. CDR3 length equals 12 residues. Here the CDR3 DNA reads TGTGCCAGCAGCCGAAACCCCAATGAGCAGTTCTTC. This codes for CASSRNPNEQFF.

V is TRBV11-1 and J is TRBJ2-1; D is unresolved. This CDR3 spans 13 amino acids. Trimming shortened V by 2 bases and J by 7 bases, and 9 bases separated the two germline ends. Germline V gene sequence: CDR1 SGHAT, CDR2 FQDESV (reference sequence). This CDR3 is CASSLRARNEQFF. Here the CDR3 DNA reads TGTGCCAGCAGCTTACGAGCCCGAAATGAGCAGTTCTTC.

The rearrangement joins TRBV24-1 to TRBJ1-2; D unclear. Trimming cost V 1 base and J 4 bases, with 6 bases left between them. The CDR3 totals 13 residues. Germline assignment: CDR1 KGHDR and CDR2 SFDVKD. CDR3 protein: CATSDLASYGYTF. CDR3 DNA: TGTGCCACCAGTGATTTAGCAAGCTATGGCTACACCTTC.

The V gene is TRBV4-3, the J gene TRBJ2-3; D is uncertain. The germline CDR1 and CDR2 sequences are LGHNA and YSLEER. This CDR3 contains 16 residues. V was trimmed by 1 base and J by 2 bases, leaving 13 bases between them. The CDR3 sequence: CASSQVSDGHTDTQYF. The CDR3 DNA reads as TGCGCCAGCAGCCAAGTTTCGGACGGCCACACAGATACGCAGTATTTT.

This chain joins TRBV5-1 and TRBJ1-1; D remains ambiguous. CDR3 length equals 12 residues. V was shortened by 0 bases and J by 8 bases, with 8 bases between the two germline ends. The germline V gene encodes CDR1 SGHRS and CDR2 YFSETQ. Here the CDR3 reads CASSLDAREAFF. CDR3 nucleotide sequence: TGCGCCAGCAGCTTGGACGCAAGAGAAGCTTTCTTT.

The chain combines TRBV6-5 with TRBJ2-2, with D maybe TRBD2 (7 bases). With 2 bases removed from V and 6 bases from J, the gap between germline ends came to 16 bases. This CDR3 contains 16 residues. Germline CDR1 reads MNHEY; CDR2 reads SVGAGI. The CDR3 nucleotides read TGTGCCAGCAGTTACATAGGCAGGGGAGGGGCCGGGGAGCTGTTTTTT. It encodes CASSYIGRGGAGELFF.

The gene calls are TRBV3-1 (or the pseudogene TRBV3-2) and TRBJ2-3; maybe TRBD1 (6 bases). V lost 4 bases to trimming and J lost 5 bases, with 10 bases between them. The CDR3 covers 13 residues. Looked up from germline, CDR1 is LGHDT and CDR2 is YNNKEL (reference sequence). The CDR3 DNA sequence: TGTGCCAGCAGCCCCACAGGGAGAGATACGCAGTATTTT. Its protein is CASSPTGRDTQYF.

In this sample, this clone turned up once. For the CDR3, the DNA is TGCAGTGCTAGTGGGCCGGGACTAGCGGGGGGGCTTGCAGATACGCAGTATTTT. Translation: CSASGPGLAGGLADTQYF. J is TRBJ2-3 and V is TRBV20-1; 16 bases are a match to TRBD2. The CDR3 is made up of 18 amino acids. With V trimmed by 3 bases and J by 4 bases, 10 bases remained unmatched. From germline, CDR1 is DFQATT and CDR2 SNEGSKA (reference sequence).

This clone occurred a few times. J is TRBJ1-4 and V is TRBV19, with D perhaps matching TRBD1 (5 bases). The CDR3 is 14 amino acids. V was shortened by 5 bases and J by 6 bases, with 13 bases between the two germline ends. Looked up from germline, CDR1 is LNHDA and CDR2 is SQIVND (reference sequence). Here the CDR3 DNA reads TGTGCCAGTAGTTCCGCAGGGCGGGATGAAAAACTGTTTTTT. It is translated as CASSSAGRDEKLFF.

The CDR3 reads CAISAYDGPNTEAFF. DNA of the CDR3: TGTGCCATCAGTGCGTATGACGGACCGAACACTGAAGCTTTCTTT. This chain uses TRBV10-3 with TRBJ1-1; no clear D. There are 15 residues in the CDR3. Trimming took 4 bases from V and 1 from J, leaving 13 bases between them. Germline lookup yields CDR1 ENHRY and CDR2 SYGVKD.

V gene TRBV2 combines with J gene TRBJ1-4, with a tentative D call TRBD1 (6 bases). Trimming took 6 bases from V and 8 from J, leaving 16 bases between them. This CDR3 comprises 14 residues. Per germline, CDR1 SNHLY and CDR2 FYNNEI. CDR3 nucleotide sequence: TGTGCCAGCAGCCCACAGGGAGTCTCGGAAAAACTGTTTTTT. Amino acids: CASSPQGVSEKLFF.

This chain joins TRBV30 and TRBJ1-2; TRBD1 is a possible D gene (6 bases). The germline V and J ends were trimmed by 3 bases and 8 bases, with 19 bases remaining between them. Germline CDR1 GTSNPN, CDR2 SVGIG (reference sequence). CDR3 size: 14 residues. DNA of the CDR3: TGTGCCTGGAGAATATCAGGACAGATTCGAGGCTACACCTTC. Translation: CAWRISGQIRGYTF.

The rearrangement links TRBV2 to TRBJ2-1; 8 nucleotides align to TRBD2. Germline CDR1 reads SNHLY; CDR2 reads FYNNEI. The CDR3 loop spans 14 amino acids. Trimming took 3 bases from V and 10 from J; bases not matched to a gene: 8. The CDR3 loop is CASSDSGGFGEQFF. The CDR3 DNA sequence: TGTGCCAGCAGTGACAGCGGGGGCTTCGGGGAGCAGTTCTTC.

The chain couples TRBV7-8 to TRBJ1-2, with D possibly matching TRBD1 (6 bases). CDR3 size: 14 residues. Germline values: CDR1 SGHVS, CDR2 FQNEAQ. V lost 1 base and J lost 2, with 8 bases in between. The CDR3 loop reads CASSLDQGNYGYTF. The DNA of the CDR3 is TGTGCCAGCAGCTTAGACCAGGGGAACTATGGCTACACCTTC.

This clone was observed a few times. The chain couples TRBV27 to TRBJ1-3; D is unresolved. Germline V gene lookup returns CDR1 MNHEY and CDR2 SMNVEV (reference sequence). V dropped 3 bases and J dropped 3 bases, with 9 bases sitting between them. CDR3 length: 14 residues. Here the CDR3 reads CASSLTRNGNTIYF. CDR3 coding DNA: TGTGCCAGCAGTTTGACCAGGAATGGAAACACCATATATTTT.

The chain couples TRBV2 to TRBJ2-2; 10 bases line up with TRBD1. Unmatched junction bases numbered 12, after V lost 6 bases and J lost 8 bases. Germline lookup yields CDR1 SNHLY and CDR2 FYNNEI. The CDR3 has 16 residues. The CDR3 region has the DNA TGTGCCAGCAGCCCGGGGGGGACAGGGGAGTCGGGGGAGCTGTTTTTT. Translation: CASSPGGTGESGELFF.

This sequence joins TRBV18 and TRBJ2-7; D unresolved. CDR3 length: 13 residues. Trimming removed 3 bases at V and 6 bases at J, with 12 bases between. Germline V gives CDR1 KGHSH, CDR2 LQKENI. CDR3 loop: CASSPYNQGEQYV. In DNA, the CDR3 is TGTGCCAGCTCACCCTACAACCAAGGCGAGCAGTACGTC.

This clone was detected only a few times. V and J are TRBV2 and TRBJ1-1; 8 nucleotides agree with TRBD1. The CDR3 consists of 13 residues. The ends lost 8 bases at V and 5 bases at J; junction bases unmatched: 7. Germline V gene data show CDR1 as SNHLY and CDR2 as FYNNEI. As DNA, the CDR3 is TGTGCCAGCGGTAAACAGGGGGGGACTGAAGCTTTCTTT. This encodes CASGKQGGTEAFF.